Given below is one TCR beta chain in context. Its antigen remains unknown. This record belongs to a study of graft-versus-host responses after intestinal transplantation. Study overall: The study gave all recipients anti-thymocyte globulin induction, then tacrolimus and steroids for about 3 years.

The CDR3 consists of 15 residues. The germline V and J ends were trimmed by 0 bases and 3 bases, with 8 bases remaining between them. Germline assignment: CDR1 MNHEY and CDR2 SVGAGI. The protocol was immunoSEQ multiplex PCR, while the TCRdb copy is restricted to in-frame clones and leaves out a portion. The data contain 80,000 to 100,000 clones, around 83% of them singletons. This chain uses TRBV6-5 with TRBJ2-2, with D possibly TRBD1 on 5 matching bases. This sequence originates from a human donor who received an intestinal transplant. The starting material was unstimulated CD8+ T cells sorted from spleen or lymph node cells, obtained before intestinal transplant. The CDR3 DNA sequence: TGTGCCAGCAGTTACTCGTCAGGGCACACCGGGGAGCTGTTTTTT. This codes for CASSYSSGHTGELFF.